The 30 T cell receptor beta chains below all came from one sample that was sequenced in a study of blood T cell repertoires in COVID-19. Some clones are missing from TCRdb's copy, which holds only in-frame ones; the method was immunoSEQ multiplex PCR. This sample has under 300,000 clones, with 85% to 95% found just once. The sequencing sample was made of PBMCs or T cells enriched from blood (not recorded which). The receptors come from a woman under 30 who had recovered from COVID-19.

The CDR3 sequence is CATSPRALVGSEAFF. CDR3 nucleotides: TGTGCCACCAGCCCTCGGGCCCTCGTGGGGAGTGAAGCTTTCTTT. V is TRBV15 and J is TRBJ1-1; no reliable D call. The germline gives CDR1 LNHNV, CDR2 YYDKDF (reference sequence). V lost 5 bases and J 7 bases, leaving 20 bases between the germline ends. CDR3 length equals 15 residues. Full variable domain (remainder filled in from reference TRBV15 and TRBJ1-1): DAMVIQNPRYQVTQFGKPVTLSCSQTLNHNVMYWYQQKSSQAPKLLFHYYDKDFNNEADTPDNFQSRRPNTSFCFLDIRSPGLGDTAMYLCATSPRALVGSEAFFGQGTRLTVV.

This chain connects TRBV15 to TRBJ2-1, with D tentatively TRBD1 (6 bases). The CDR3 is made up of 14 amino acids. Germline CDR1 and CDR2: LNHNV and YYDKDF (reference sequence). Between the trimmed V and J ends, which lost 1 base and 3 bases, there was a span of 7 bases. For the CDR3, the DNA is TGTGCCACCAGCAGAGGGACAGACTACAATGAGCAGTTCTTC. Its protein product is CATSRGTDYNEQFF.

This clone was recorded only once. J is TRBJ2-1 and V is TRBV28; 9 nucleotides line up with TRBD2. CDR1 and CDR2 (germline): MDHEN, SYDVKM. CDR3 size: 15 residues. Trimming cost V 1 base and J 8 bases; bases outside gene matches: 6. The CDR3 DNA reads TGTGCCAGCAGTTTATTAGCGGGGGTGGCCGATGAGCAGTTCTTC. Translating it yields CASSLLAGVADEQFF.

The table lists this clone with a count of one. The J gene is TRBJ2-1, the V gene TRBV4-2; 8 bases agree with TRBD2. Per germline, CDR1 LGHNA and CDR2 YNFKEQ. J lost 0 bases, V lost 3 bases, and 4 bases had no gene match. CDR3 size: 16 residues. The DNA for the CDR3 is TGTGCCAGCAGCCAGGAGGGACTAGGCTCCTACAATGAGCAGTTCTTC. Protein product: CASSQEGLGSYNEQFF.

DNA of the CDR3: TGTGCCAGCAGCCGCCCCGAGGGTCAGGTGAACACTGAAGCTTTCTTT. This sequence encodes CASSRPEGQVNTEAFF. This chain connects TRBV5-4 to TRBJ1-1; no clear D gene. The CDR3 contains 16 residues. The germline CDR1 and CDR2 sequences are SGHNT and YYREEE (reference sequence). The V end lost 4 bases, the J end lost 0 bases, and 16 bases lay between the germline ends. Full variable domain (outside the CDR3, taken from reference TRBV5-4 and TRBJ1-1): ETGVTQSPTHLIKTRGQQVTLRCSSQSGHNTVSWYQQALGQGPQFIFQYYREEENGRGNFPPRFSGLQFPNYSSELNVNALELDDSALYLCASSRPEGQVNTEAFFGQGTRLTVV.

The CDR3 sequence: CASSSLAGGPVGGANVLTF. The CDR3 DNA reads as TGTGCCAGCAGTTCGCTAGCGGGAGGGCCTGTAGGTGGGGCCAACGTCCTGACTTTC. This chain links TRBV28 with TRBJ2-6; 12 bases are shared with TRBD2. Per germline, CDR1 MDHEN and CDR2 SYDVKM. CDR3 length: 19 amino acids. V dropped 4 bases and J dropped 3; count of bases not matched to a gene: 10.

This sequence joins TRBV7-9 and TRBJ2-1, with TRBD2 matching over 8 bases. This CDR3 region has 13 residues. V shed 5 bases, J shed 4 bases, and the junction held 1 base outside the gene matches. Germline V gene data show CDR1 as SEHNR and CDR2 as FQNEAQ (reference sequence). This CDR3 reads CASSRGGYNEQFF. DNA of the CDR3: TGTGCCAGCAGCCGGGGGGGGTACAATGAGCAGTTCTTC.

This clone occurred a few times. This chain joins TRBV28 and TRBJ1-6, with a weak D call TRBD1 (6 bases). Trimming took 6 bases from V and 2 from J, leaving 11 bases between them. The germline V gene has CDR1 MDHEN and CDR2 SYDVKM. This CDR3 region has 15 residues. The DNA for the CDR3 is TGTGCCAGCAGCTTCAGGGGACCCTATAATTCACCCCTCCACTTT. Protein sequence: CASSFRGPYNSPLHF.

The J gene is TRBJ1-5, the V gene TRBV4-3, with D perhaps TRBD1 (5 bases). Between the trimmed V and J ends, which lost 1 base and 7 bases, there was a span of 8 bases. Germline CDR1 LGHNA, CDR2 YSLEER. The CDR3 runs 13 residues. DNA of the CDR3: TGCGCCAGCAGCCAAGGGCCAGGGCAGCCCCAGCATTTT. This sequence encodes CASSQGPGQPQHF.

J is TRBJ2-1 and V is TRBV21-1; the tabulated D call, TRBD1, remains unverified against the DNA. TRBV21-1 has pseudogene status. This CDR3 spans 16 amino acids. The CDR3: CASSNLGHPAIGEQFF. CDR3 DNA: TGTGCCAGCAGCAACCTGGGGCACCCCGCCATAGGTGAGCAGTTCTTC.

The chain uses TRBV19 and TRBJ1-1; D remains ambiguous. Germline CDR1 and CDR2: LNHDA and SQIVND (reference sequence). This CDR3 contains 14 residues. V gave up 1 base and J gave up 11 bases, with 17 bases separating them. CDR3 region: CASSIGWIPNGAFF. The CDR3 nucleotides read TGTGCCAGTAGTATAGGATGGATTCCGAACGGGGCTTTCTTT.

The chain joins TRBV7-9 to TRBJ2-7; perhaps TRBD1 as D (6 bases). The CDR3 runs to 16 residues. Germline values: CDR1 SEHNR, CDR2 FQNEAQ (reference sequence). The ends were cut back, 5 bases at V and 3 bases at J, with 20 bases in the middle. Here the CDR3 reads CASSPRDTHFFYEQYF. For the CDR3, the DNA is TGTGCCAGCAGCCCCAGGGACACTCACTTTTTCTACGAGCAGTACTTC.

The chain uses TRBV18 and TRBJ1-5; D remains unclear. V lost 3 bases and J lost 1, with 10 bases in between. Germline CDR1 reads KGHSH; CDR2 reads LQKENI. CDR3 length: 15 residues. The CDR3 region is CASSPPGGSNQPQHF. For the CDR3, the DNA is TGTGCCAGCTCACCCCCGGGTGGGAGCAATCAGCCCCAGCATTTT.

V is TRBV12-5 and J is TRBJ1-2; possibly TRBD1 for D (5 bases). Trimming removed 4 bases from V and 4 bases from J, with 13 bases in between. The CDR3 length is 14 residues. Germline CDR1 LGHNT, CDR2 FRNRAP. This chain's CDR3 is CASGSLGGGYGYTF. CDR3 sequence (DNA): TGTGCTAGTGGTTCCCTTGGCGGGGGCTATGGCTACACCTTC.

This clone was counted a single time. The DNA of the CDR3 is TGTGCCAGCAGCTTGTTATCGGGGAGACAAGAGACCCAGTACTTC. This codes for CASSLLSGRQETQYF. The chain has TRBV5-4 and TRBJ2-5, with D possibly matching TRBD2 (5 bases). V dropped 1 base and J dropped 2 bases, with 12 bases sitting between them. CDR3 length: 15 amino acids. Germline CDR1 and CDR2: SGHNT and YYREEE (reference sequence).

The chain employs TRBV10-3 and TRBJ1-5; weak D call: TRBD1 (6 bases). Trimming removed 10 bases from V and 4 bases from J, with 11 bases in between. The CDR3 spans 12 residues. CDR1 ENHRY and CDR2 SYGVKD come from the germline V gene. The CDR3 sequence: CASAGDNQPQHF. Written as DNA, the CDR3 is TGTGCCAGCGCAGGGGATAATCAGCCCCAGCATTTT.

The V and J genes are TRBV11-1 and TRBJ2-1; 7 nucleotides line up with TRBD2. The CDR3 is 16 residues long. From germline, CDR1 is SGHAT and CDR2 FQDESV (reference sequence). V was pared by 5 bases and J by 4 bases, with 11 bases of the junction left unmatched. The CDR3 sequence is CASSPGGWVGYNEQFF. In DNA form, the CDR3 reads TGTGCCAGCAGCCCCGGGGGGTGGGTCGGTTACAATGAGCAGTTCTTC.

V and J are TRBV4-1 and TRBJ1-5; a weak D match, TRBD1 (6 bases). This CDR3 is 14 amino acids long. V lost 3 bases and J lost 9, with 15 bases in between. In germline, CDR1 is MGHRA, CDR2 YSYEKL. CDR3 loop: CASSQTSLQGPQHF. DNA for the CDR3: TGCGCCAGCAGCCAGACTTCTTTACAGGGGCCCCAGCATTTT.

The V call is TRBV9, the J call TRBJ2-2; 9 bases line up with TRBD2. With 3 bases clipped from V and 4 bases from J, the junction kept 13 bases outside the gene matches. The V gene's germline CDR1 is SGDLS and CDR2 YYNGEE. This CDR3 is 18 amino acids long. This chain's CDR3 is CASSGGRGSGRSTGELFF. CDR3 nucleotide sequence: TGTGCCAGCAGCGGCGGCCGGGGGAGCGGGAGGTCCACCGGGGAGCTGTTTTTT.

The chain is built from TRBV11-3 and TRBJ1-1; D is ambiguous. The V end was cut by 5 bases, the J end by 4 bases, with 14 bases between. The length of the CDR3 is 14 residues. The germline V gene has CDR1 SGHNT and CDR2 YENEEA. The CDR3 loop reads CASSRLGEGTEAFF. DNA for the CDR3: TGTGCCAGCAGCCGGCTTGGGGAGGGCACTGAAGCTTTCTTT.

CDR3 sequence (DNA): TGTGCCAGCAAAGACAGGGGGCGTTCAGAGACCCAGTACTTC. It yields the protein CASKDRGRSETQYF. V is TRBV28 and J is TRBJ2-5; 10 nucleotides line up with TRBD1. Germline V gene data show CDR1 as MDHEN and CDR2 as SYDVKM. The CDR3 runs to 14 residues. The J segment lost 4 bases and the V segment lost 7 bases, leaving 6 bases of the junction unmatched.

The rearrangement links TRBV19 to TRBJ1-2; 11 nucleotides line up with TRBD1. The V gene's germline CDR1 is LNHDA and CDR2 SQIVND (reference sequence). The ends lost 10 bases at V and 4 bases at J; junction bases unmatched: 5. This CDR3 has 13 residues. The CDR3: CAIRGTGGYGYTF. The CDR3 DNA reads as TGTGCCATCAGAGGGACAGGGGGCTATGGCTACACCTTC. The entire variable domain, with the rest obtained from reference TRBV19 and TRBJ1-2, is as follows: DGGITQSPKYLFRKEGQNVTLSCEQNLNHDAMYWYRQDPGQGLRLIYYSQIVNDFQKGDIAEGYSVSREKKESFPLTVTSAQKNPTAFYLCAIRGTGGYGYTFGSGTRLTVV.

This chain joins TRBV19 and TRBJ1-3; 8 nucleotides agree with TRBD1. J gave up 6 bases and V 5 bases, and 3 bases lay outside the gene matches. Germline V gives CDR1 LNHDA, CDR2 SQIVND (reference sequence). The CDR3 length is 13 residues. Here the CDR3 DNA reads TGTGCCAGTAGTCAGGGGGCCGCAAACACCATATATTTT. It yields the protein CASSQGAANTIYF.

The chain links TRBV9 to TRBJ1-3; D ambiguous. Trimming removed 0 bases from V and 8 bases from J, with 27 bases in between. Germline CDR1 SGDLS, CDR2 YYNGEE. CDR3 length: 19 residues. In DNA, the CDR3 is TGTGCCAGCAGCGTAGACGGCGTGGGGTACAGATCCGCCGGGGACACCATATATTTT. Protein sequence: CASSVDGVGYRSAGDTIYF.

The rearrangement joins TRBV7-9 to TRBJ1-1, with TRBD1 identical over 9 bases. Germline V gene lookup returns CDR1 SEHNR and CDR2 FQNEAQ (reference sequence). The CDR3 contains 18 residues. CDR3 DNA: TGTGCACCAGCCTACTTCGAGTGGGGACAGGGAGGGAGGACTGAAGCTTTCTTT. Its protein is CAPAYFEWGQGGRTEAFF.

The chain employs TRBV7-2 and TRBJ2-1; TRBD2 matches at 12 bases. Trimming took 2 bases from V and 7 from J; bases not matched to a gene: 15. Germline CDR1 is SGHTA and CDR2 is FQGNSA. The CDR3 runs 19 residues. The CDR3 here is CASSLRLAGGPKGGNEQFF. Here the CDR3 DNA reads TGTGCCAGCAGCTTACGTCTAGCGGGAGGGCCAAAGGGGGGGAATGAGCAGTTCTTC.

The chain has TRBV27 and TRBJ1-2; 7 bases align to TRBD1. The germline gives CDR1 MNHEY, CDR2 SMNVEV (reference sequence). Trimming cost V 4 bases and J 6 bases; bases outside gene matches: 26. The CDR3 sequence is 20 residues long. In DNA, the CDR3 is TGTGCCAGCAGTTCGAAATCTTACAGGGGCGGCGTCAAGCGTGTCGATGGCTACACCTTC. It specifies CASSSKSYRGGVKRVDGYTF.

The chain carries TRBV5-1 and TRBJ2-1, with 8 nucleotides matching TRBD2. V lost 4 bases, J lost 0 bases, and 3 bases stayed unmatched. Per germline, CDR1 SGHRS and CDR2 YFSETQ. This CDR3 has 15 amino acids. The CDR3 region is CASSVTSGSYNEQFF. CDR3 in DNA: TGCGCCAGCAGCGTAACTAGCGGCTCCTACAATGAGCAGTTCTTC.

The J gene is TRBJ2-4, the V gene TRBV3-1 (or the pseudogene TRBV3-2), with D perhaps matching TRBD2 (6 bases). From germline, CDR1 is LGHDT and CDR2 YNNKEL (reference sequence). The germline V and J ends were trimmed by 2 bases and 0 bases, with 14 bases remaining between them. This CDR3 is built from 17 residues. As DNA, the CDR3 is TGTGCCAGCAGCCAATTCGCGGGGACCTTAGCCAAAAACATTCAGTACTTC. Its protein product is CASSQFAGTLAKNIQYF.

This clone came up a few times. This chain joins TRBV18 and TRBJ1-4, with TRBD1 matching over 7 bases. Unmatched junction bases numbered 4, after V lost 6 bases and J lost 6 bases. Germline V gives CDR1 KGHSH, CDR2 LQKENI. This CDR3 region has 13 residues. The CDR3 reads CASSRGADEKLFF. CDR3 nucleotide sequence: TGTGCCAGCTCCAGGGGGGCGGATGAAAAACTGTTTTTT.